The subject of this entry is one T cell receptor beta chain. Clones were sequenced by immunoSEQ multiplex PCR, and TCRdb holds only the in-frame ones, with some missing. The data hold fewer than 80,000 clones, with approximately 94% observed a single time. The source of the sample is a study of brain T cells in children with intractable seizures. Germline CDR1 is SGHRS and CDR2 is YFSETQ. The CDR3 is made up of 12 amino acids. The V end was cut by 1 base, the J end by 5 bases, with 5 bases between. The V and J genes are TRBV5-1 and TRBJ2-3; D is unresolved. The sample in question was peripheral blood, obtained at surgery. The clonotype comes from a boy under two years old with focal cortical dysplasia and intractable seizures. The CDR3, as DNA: TGCGCCAGCAGCTTGTGGGGAGATACGCAGTATTTT. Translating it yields CASSLWGDTQYF. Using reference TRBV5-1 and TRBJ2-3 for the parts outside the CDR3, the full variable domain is KAGVTQTPRYLIKTRGQQVTLSCSPISGHRSVSWYQQTPGQGLQFLFEYFSETQRNKGNFPGRFSGRQFSNSRSEMNVSTLELGDSALYLCASSLWGDTQYFGPGTRLTVL.